This T cell receptor beta chain was obtained from a study of cytomegalovirus exposure and HLA in healthy donors. A multiplex PCR was run with 60 Vbeta primers and 13 Jbeta primers. Method: immunoSEQ multiplex PCR; TCRdb's copy keeps in-frame clones and lacks some. The sample lists about 130,000 clones; about 80% were seen once. This clonotype originated in a woman between 50 and 59 years old in good health and CMV-seronegative. The sequenced sample consisted of PBMCs.

The chain's CDR3 is CASSFGQLSNQPQHF. In DNA, the CDR3 is TGTGCCAGTAGTTTCGGACAGCTAAGCAATCAGCCCCAGCATTTT. J is TRBJ1-5 and V is TRBV19; possibly TRBD1 for D (6 bases). The CDR3 is made up of 15 amino acids. The V end was cut by 5 bases, the J end by 1 base, with 12 bases between. The germline V gene has CDR1 LNHDA and CDR2 SQIVND (reference sequence).